One and the same sample provided the 30 T cell receptor beta chains below, sequenced in a study of MAIT cells during Salmonella Paratyphi A infection. Study-level findings and limits: Oligoclonal MAIT cells preferred TRBV20 and TRBV6, with usage seemingly unaffected by infection.

MiXCR was run by TCRdb on the 5' RACE reads, yielding one entry per CDR3 protein. The repertoire holds more than 800 distinct CDR3 sequences, with 23% as singletons. Specified time point: before S. Paratyphi A challenge (baseline). Valpha7.2+ CD161+ T cells were sorted by flow cytometry as MAIT cells. Their cognate antigens are unknown. The starting material was MAIT cells from blood, obtained at the first sampling point of the challenge study. All receptors derive from a person between 18 and 75 years old who was deliberately infected with Salmonella Paratyphi A in a paratyphoid fever challenge study.

This clonotype ranks as medium-sized. The J gene is TRBJ2-7, the V gene TRBV20-1, with D perhaps TRBD1 (6 bases). CDR1 is DFQATT and CDR2 is SNEGSKA in the germline V gene (reference sequence). V was cut by 3 bases and J by 2 bases, with 14 bases left in between. This CDR3 is 14 amino acids long. The CDR3 loop reads CSARDSHQAYEQYF. CDR3 sequence (DNA): TGCAGTGCTAGGGACAGCCACCAAGCCTACGAGCAGTACTTC.

This chain uses TRBV7-9 with TRBJ2-5; the match to TRBD2 covers 12 bases. Trimming took 2 bases from V and 5 from J; bases not matched to a gene: 18. The CDR3 extends over 20 amino acids. CDR1 and CDR2 from the germline V gene are SEHNR and FQNEAQ (reference sequence). As DNA, the CDR3 is TGTGCCAGCAGCTTACCCCCGCGACTAGCGGGGGCTGCGAACCTCGAGACCCAGTACTTC. Amino acid sequence: CASSLPPRLAGAANLETQYF.

This clonotype was observed a handful of times. The gene calls are TRBV4-3 and TRBJ1-1, with 8 bases lining up with TRBD1. The germline V gene has CDR1 LGHNA and CDR2 YSLEER. V dropped 0 bases and J dropped 5; count of bases not matched to a gene: 8. CDR3 size: 16 residues. CDR3 sequence (DNA): TGCGCCAGCAGCCAAGATATCGGAACAGGGGGGACTGAAGCTTTCTTT. It translates to CASSQDIGTGGTEAFF.

J is TRBJ1-2 and V is TRBV6-2 or TRBV6-3, with TRBD1 as a possible D gene (5 bases). In germline, CDR1 is MNHEY, CDR2 SVGEGT. The CDR3 has 15 residues. V was clipped by 0 bases and J by 4 bases, with 12 bases between them. The CDR3 coding sequence is TGTGCCAGCAGTTACTCGGCCCAGGGTACCTATGGCTACACCTTC. Its translation is CASSYSAQGTYGYTF.

In its sample, this clonotype was seen a few times. V and J are TRBV12-3 or TRBV12-4 and TRBJ2-1; maybe TRBD2 (5 bases). V lost 3 bases to trimming and J lost 1 base, with 10 bases between them. The CDR3 covers 15 residues. The CDR3 region is CASSFSSGSYNEQFF. The CDR3 DNA sequence: TGTGCCAGCAGTTTTTCCAGCGGATCCTACAATGAGCAGTTCTTC.

This clonotype has more than one count but fewer than ten. The V call is TRBV4-3, the J call TRBJ2-4; D is ambiguous. The CDR3 is made up of 14 amino acids. V lost 1 base, J lost 6 bases, and 10 bases lay in between. In germline, CDR1 is LGHNA, CDR2 YSLEER. CDR3 DNA sequence: TGCGCCAGCAGCCAAGGAGCAGATCCAAACATTCAGTACTTC. Its translation: CASSQGADPNIQYF.

This clonotype has a handful of counts. The chain joins TRBV6-1 to TRBJ2-7; 9 bases line up with TRBD1. Germline assignment: CDR1 MNHNS and CDR2 SASEGT. With 4 bases clipped from V and 0 bases from J, the junction kept 4 bases outside the gene matches. There are 15 residues in the CDR3. The DNA for the CDR3 is TGTGCCAGCAGTGTAGAGACAGGGGGCTCCTACGAGCAGTACTTC. Translation: CASSVETGGSYEQYF.

The CDR3 sequence is CASSRRTSQRTQYF. CDR3 DNA: TGTGCCAGCAGCCGAAGGACTAGTCAAAGGACCCAGTACTTC. The chain carries TRBV5-6 and TRBJ2-5, with 7 bases fitting TRBD2. J lost 7 bases, V lost 4 bases, and 10 bases had no gene match. The CDR3 spans 14 residues. Germline V gives CDR1 SGHDT, CDR2 YYEEEE. The variable domain in full, with the rest retrieved from reference TRBV5-6 and TRBJ2-5, is DAGVTQSPTHLIKTRGQQVTLRCSPKSGHDTVSWYQQALGQGPQFIFQYYEEEERQRGNFPDRFSGHQFPNYSSELNVNALLLGDSALYLCASSRRTSQRTQYFGPGTRLLVL.

This sequence joins TRBV6-2 or TRBV6-3 and TRBJ1-5; D is unclear. Trimming took off 10 bases at V and 0 bases at J, with 13 bases between the two ends. The CDR3 is made up of 14 amino acids. Germline assignment: CDR1 MNHEY and CDR2 SVGEGT. In DNA, the CDR3 is TGTGCCACCGCAAAGGGATATAGCAATCAGCCCCAGCATTTT. This encodes CATAKGYSNQPQHF.

The rearrangement joins TRBV24-1 to TRBJ2-3; D is possibly TRBD2 (5 bases). Trimming removed 7 bases at V and 4 bases at J, with 14 bases between. Germline CDR1 KGHDR, CDR2 SFDVKD. This CDR3 region has 14 residues. The CDR3 coding sequence is TGTGCCACCAGGGACTTCGGCGACGCAGATACGCAGTATTTT. It specifies CATRDFGDADTQYF.

This clonotype was counted between two and nine times. The CDR3: CASSEDGGDTGELFF. DNA of the CDR3: TGTGCCAGCAGTGAGGACGGAGGGGACACCGGGGAGCTGTTTTTT. The gene calls are TRBV6-4 and TRBJ2-2; D possibly corresponds to TRBD2 (6 bases). Germline assignment: CDR1 MRHNA and CDR2 SNTAGT. The CDR3 is 15 amino acids. With 3 bases removed from V and 3 bases from J, the gap between germline ends came to 11 bases.

The chain couples TRBV12-3 or TRBV12-4 to TRBJ2-1; 11 bases are shared with TRBD2. V lost 9 bases, J lost 4 bases, and 5 bases stayed unmatched. The CDR3 spans 14 residues. The CDR3 sequence is CASSTSGTYNEQFF. The CDR3 DNA reads TGTGCCAGTTCGACTAGCGGGACTTACAATGAGCAGTTCTTC.

The CDR3 loop reads CASSYELEGYNEQFF. Written as DNA, the CDR3 is TGTGCCAGCAGTTACGAACTAGAAGGGTACAATGAGCAGTTCTTC. The rearrangement uses TRBV6-2 or TRBV6-3 and TRBJ2-1; the D gene is possibly TRBD2 (5 bases). V dropped 2 bases and J dropped 4 bases, with 12 bases sitting between them. The germline V gene encodes CDR1 MNHEY and CDR2 SVGEGT. The CDR3 length is 15 residues.

This clonotype was picked up a small number of times. The V call is TRBV4-3, the J call TRBJ2-1; 7 positions match TRBD2. Trimming cost V 0 bases and J 0 bases; bases outside gene matches: 2. Germline CDR1 is LGHNA and CDR2 is YSLEER. This CDR3 has 16 amino acids. CDR3 sequence reads: CASSQESGGSYNEQFF. CDR3 DNA: TGCGCCAGCAGCCAAGAGTCGGGGGGCTCCTACAATGAGCAGTTCTTC.

J is TRBJ1-6 and V is TRBV20-1, with 8 nucleotides matching TRBD1. Losses at the gene ends were 0 bases for V and 5 bases for J; bases not matched to a gene: 3. The CDR3 contains 15 residues. Germline CDR1 DFQATT, CDR2 SNEGSKA (reference sequence). CDR3 sequence: CSAREPTGDNSPLHF. The DNA for the CDR3 is TGCAGTGCTAGAGAGCCGACAGGGGATAATTCACCCCTCCACTTT.

This clonotype showed up just a few times. This chain links TRBV29-1 with TRBJ1-4, with no clear D. The CDR3 is 15 amino acids. Germline assignment: CDR1 SQVTM and CDR2 ANQGSEA. Trimming pared 6 bases from V and 8 bases from J, leaving 22 bases between. CDR3 in DNA: TGCAGCGTACAAGTCCGAGGAACGGGAGGGGAAAAACTGTTTTTT. It specifies CSVQVRGTGGEKLFF.

This clonotype is termed medium-sized. The V gene is TRBV6-1, the J gene TRBJ2-1; D remains ambiguous. The CDR3 totals 13 residues. Germline CDR1 reads MNHNS; CDR2 reads SASEGT. V was pared by 0 bases and J by 8 bases, with 8 bases between. Written as DNA, the CDR3 is TGTGCCAGCAGTGAAGCCAGTGAGGATGAGCAGTTCTTC. Translated: CASSEASEDEQFF.

The chain employs TRBV2 and TRBJ1-2, with D hard to call. CDR1 and CDR2 (germline): SNHLY, FYNNEI. V was shortened by 2 bases and J by 7 bases, with 17 bases between the two germline ends. The CDR3 is 15 amino acids. The CDR3 loop reads CASSESPHSPGGYTF. As DNA, the CDR3 is TGTGCCAGCAGTGAATCCCCTCACAGTCCTGGTGGCTACACCTTC.

This clonotype is medium-sized within its sample. The chain carries TRBV4-3 and TRBJ2-6, with TRBD1 as a possible D gene (6 bases). V lost 0 bases and J lost 2, with 8 bases in between. The germline CDR1 and CDR2 sequences are LGHNA and YSLEER. This CDR3 has 16 amino acids. The CDR3 here is CASSQDGTTGANVLTF. DNA for the CDR3: TGCGCCAGCAGCCAAGATGGGACAACTGGGGCCAACGTCCTGACTTTC.

This clonotype was seen more than once but under ten times. This chain uses TRBV30 with TRBJ2-1; no definite D call. The V gene's germline CDR1 is GTSNPN and CDR2 SVGIG (reference sequence). This CDR3 spans 13 amino acids. Trimming took off 1 base at V and 4 bases at J, with 8 bases between the two ends. The CDR3 reads CAWSAQEYNEQFF. The CDR3, as DNA: TGTGCCTGGAGTGCTCAGGAGTACAATGAGCAGTTCTTC.

This clonotype is medium-sized within its sample. The V and J genes are TRBV24-1 and TRBJ2-2; the D gene is possibly TRBD1 (5 bases). CDR1 is KGHDR, CDR2 SFDVKD, per germline. This CDR3 is built from 15 residues. Deletions cut 1 base from V and 3 bases from J, with 8 bases between. CDR3 in DNA: TGTGCCACCAGTGATTTATCCAGGGACACCGGGGAGCTGTTTTTT. The encoded protein is CATSDLSRDTGELFF.

This clonotype has a handful of counts. CDR3 sequence: CSAQIGVSNQPQHF. The CDR3 region has the DNA TGCAGTGCTCAGATAGGGGTTAGCAATCAGCCCCAGCATTTT. The chain carries TRBV20-1 and TRBJ1-5; tentatively, D is TRBD1 (5 bases). CDR3 length equals 14 residues. V was trimmed by 5 bases and J by 0 bases, leaving 11 bases between them. Per the germline V gene, CDR1 is DFQATT and CDR2 is SNEGSKA (reference sequence).

This clonotype qualifies as medium-sized. This chain joins TRBV6-4 and TRBJ2-2; D ambiguous. Germline CDR1 is MRHNA and CDR2 is SNTAGT. V lost 4 bases and J lost 4, with 10 bases in between. This CDR3 has 14 residues. CDR3 DNA sequence: TGTGCCAGCAGTGCGTTTGGTGGCACCGGGGAGCTGTTTTTT. It specifies CASSAFGGTGELFF.

As to this clonotype: Without the conserved terminal phenylalanine or tryptophan, this CDR3 likely stems from a read error. This chain joins TRBV6-4 and TRBJ2-1; 10 nucleotides agree with TRBD2. Germline CDR1 is MRHNA and CDR2 is SNTAGT. This CDR3 is built from 15 residues. V shed 2 bases, J shed 3 bases, and the junction held 1 base outside the gene matches. The CDR3 nucleotides are TGTGCCAGCAGTGACGGGACTAGCGACTACAATGAGCAGTTCTGC. Protein product: CASSDGTSDYNEQFC.

CDR3 coding DNA: TGTGCCAGCAGTTACTCGCTAGGTCGGGAATCTTCGGGAAACACCATATATTTT. Translation gives CASSYSLGRESSGNTIYF. The V call is TRBV6-5, the J call TRBJ1-3, with D unresolved. Trimming took off 0 bases at V and 4 bases at J, with 19 bases between the two ends. This CDR3 has 18 residues. Per germline, CDR1 MNHEY and CDR2 SVGAGI.

Concerning this clonotype itself: Just one base apart from a much larger clone, this may be a read error. Lacking the conserved final phenylalanine or tryptophan, this CDR3 likely reflects a read error. The chain couples TRBV29-1 to TRBJ1-5, with D unclear. With 0 bases removed from V and 6 bases from J, the gap between germline ends came to 0 bases. The CDR3 sequence is 10 residues long. Germline lookup yields CDR1 SQVTM and CDR2 ANQGSEA. This CDR3 is CSVEDQPQHL. The CDR3 bases are TGCAGCGTTGAAGATCAGCCCCAGCATTTG.

The J gene is TRBJ2-7, the V gene TRBV7-9, with D uncertain. V gave up 6 bases and J gave up 4 bases, with 10 bases separating them. Looked up from germline, CDR1 is SEHNR and CDR2 is FQNEAQ (reference sequence). CDR3 length: 12 residues. The CDR3 spells CASRKDGYEQYF. In DNA, the CDR3 is TGTGCCAGCAGGAAGGACGGTTACGAGCAGTACTTC.

This clonotype was seen more than once but under ten times. A read error is likely, as this CDR3 ends without the conserved phenylalanine or tryptophan. The genes are TRBV6-4 and TRBJ1-6; D is ambiguous. The V and J ends lost 6 bases and 9 bases respectively, with 12 bases between them. Germline assignment: CDR1 MRHNA and CDR2 SNTAGT. This CDR3 comprises 13 residues. CDR3: CASSPGLSSPLHC. The CDR3, as DNA: TGTGCCAGCAGCCCCGGGCTGAGTTCACCCCTCCACTGT.

The chain couples TRBV20-1 to TRBJ2-7, with D unclear. Looked up from germline, CDR1 is DFQATT and CDR2 is SNEGSKA (reference sequence). The CDR3 is 11 amino acids. The ends were cut back, 2 bases at V and 4 bases at J, with 6 bases in the middle. The chain's CDR3 is CSARSDYEQYF. The DNA of the CDR3 is TGCAGTGCTAGAAGCGATTACGAGCAGTACTTC.

Sample share makes this clonotype medium-sized (0.01 to 0.1%). The chain is built from TRBV10-3 and TRBJ2-1; possibly TRBD1 for D (6 bases). Trimming removed 6 bases from V and 0 bases from J, with 12 bases in between. The CDR3 is 15 residues long. Germline lookup yields CDR1 ENHRY and CDR2 SYGVKD. CDR3 DNA sequence: TGTGCCATCAGCGAAACAGGGAGCTCCTACAATGAGCAGTTCTTC. Its protein is CAISETGSSYNEQFF.